These 27 T cell receptor beta chains were all obtained from the same sample, sequenced in a study of memory CD4+ T cells and cytomegalovirus serostatus. The table came from immunoSEQ multiplex PCR; TCRdb's copy has only in-frame clones and leaves some out. The sample shows about 39,000 clones, roughly four fifths of them seen only once. Single viable CD3+CD4+CD8-CD45RO+ cells were sorted as the memory CD4+ T cells. Sequencing was performed on memory CD4+ T cells from blood. These receptors were taken from an adult in good health and CMV-seronegative.

The chain is built from TRBV7-6 and TRBJ1-1; weak D call: TRBD1 (5 bases). V was shortened by 3 bases and J by 5 bases, with 13 bases between the two germline ends. Germline V CDR1 and CDR2: SGHVS, FNYEAQ. The CDR3 has 14 residues. CDR3 DNA sequence: TGTGCCAGCAGCTTGGCCCCGGACATTACTGAAGCTTTCTTT. As protein: CASSLAPDITEAFF.

This sequence joins TRBV6-4 and TRBJ1-2; D is unresolved. Germline CDR1 MRHNA, CDR2 SNTAGT. CDR3 length: 14 amino acids. V gave up 2 bases and J gave up 7 bases, with 14 bases separating them. CDR3 region: CASSDKEKGGGYTF. DNA for the CDR3: TGTGCCAGCAGTGACAAGGAGAAAGGTGGTGGCTACACCTTC.

The CDR3 protein is CASQDGSNQPQHF. In nucleotides, the CDR3 is TGTGCCAGCCAGGACGGTAGCAATCAGCCCCAGCATTTT. The V and J genes are TRBV2 and TRBJ1-5; D unclear. CDR3 length equals 13 residues. Trimming took 8 bases from V and 0 from J, leaving 8 bases between them. The V gene's germline CDR1 is SNHLY and CDR2 FYNNEI.

By proportion, this clone is medium-sized. The chain joins TRBV11-2 to TRBJ1-6, with 8 nucleotides matching TRBD1. The J segment lost 8 bases and the V segment lost 5 bases, leaving 14 bases of the junction unmatched. The CDR3 runs to 17 residues. The germline gives CDR1 SGHAT, CDR2 FQNNGV. CDR3 in amino acids: CASSPLRARGRDSPLHF. CDR3 DNA sequence: TGTGCCAGCAGCCCCTTAAGGGCCAGGGGGCGAGATTCACCCCTCCACTTT.

This clone was counted a few times. The rearrangement uses TRBV5-1 and TRBJ1-2; tentative D call: TRBD1 (6 bases). V gave up 3 bases and J gave up 1 base, with 19 bases separating them. Per the germline V gene, CDR1 is SGHRS and CDR2 is YFSETQ. The CDR3 has 17 residues. The CDR3 DNA reads as TGCGCCAGCAGCTCCGGTTTTGGTCGGGACATTAACTATGGCTACACCTTC. Translated, it gives CASSSGFGRDINYGYTF.

The rearrangement links TRBV30 to TRBJ2-5; tentatively, D is TRBD1 or TRBD2 (6 bases each). The V end was cut by 4 bases, the J end by 5 bases, with 23 bases between. Germline loops: CDR1 GTSNPN, CDR2 SVGIG (reference sequence). This CDR3 has 16 residues. This CDR3 is CAWNVPGDFLAETQYF. CDR3 in DNA: TGTGCCTGGAACGTACCAGGGGATTTTCTAGCGGAGACCCAGTACTTC.

This chain joins TRBV7-2 and TRBJ2-3; TRBD2 agrees at 7 bases. CDR1 is SGHTA and CDR2 is FQGNSA in the germline V gene. V was pared by 0 bases and J by 2 bases, with 2 bases of the junction left unmatched. The CDR3 is made up of 15 amino acids. CDR3 loop: CASSLAGGFTDTQYF. As DNA, the CDR3 is TGTGCCAGCAGCTTAGCGGGGGGGTTCACAGATACGCAGTATTTT.

J is TRBJ1-2 and V is TRBV18; no definite D call. The CDR3 totals 14 residues. In germline, CDR1 is KGHSH, CDR2 LQKENI. Trimming stripped 3 bases from V and 2 bases from J, with 10 bases between. CDR3 in DNA: TGTGCCAGCTCACCTCAGGAGACAAACTATGGCTACACCTTC. Translating gives CASSPQETNYGYTF.

This chain uses TRBV18 with TRBJ1-1, with D possibly matching TRBD1 (6 bases). CDR1 and CDR2 (germline): KGHSH, LQKENI. The CDR3 length is 13 residues. Trimming took 10 bases from V and 0 from J, leaving 12 bases between them. CDR3 DNA sequence: TGTGCCACCTCCGGGACACTGAACACTGAAGCTTTCTTT. It codes for CATSGTLNTEAFF.

J is TRBJ1-5 and V is TRBV29-1; a possible D gene is TRBD1 (5 bases). V lost 5 bases, J lost 6 bases, and 11 bases lay in between. The CDR3 contains 12 residues. Germline CDR1 is SQVTM and CDR2 is ANQGSEA. The CDR3 DNA is TGCAGCGTTCAACAGGTCGGTCAGCCCCAGCATTTT. This codes for CSVQQVGQPQHF.

The chain recombines TRBV27 with TRBJ1-1, with TRBD1 matching 7 bases. V lost 3 bases to trimming and J lost 0 bases; unmatched junction nucleotides: 10. This CDR3 is built from 17 residues. CDR1 MNHEY and CDR2 SMNVEV come from the germline V gene (reference sequence). For the CDR3, the DNA is TGTGCCAGCAGTTTTCGGTCGGCAGGGGGTGTGAACACTGAAGCTTTCTTT. Protein sequence: CASSFRSAGGVNTEAFF.

Remarks on this clone: This sample includes further DNA sequences coding for the same CDR3. The rearrangement uses TRBV6-5 and TRBJ1-5; D gene unclear. Germline CDR1 and CDR2: MNHEY and SVGAGI. V was clipped by 6 bases and J by 11 bases, with 17 bases between them. CDR3 length equals 13 residues. CDR3 sequence: CASSQKVGTAQHF. The CDR3 coding sequence is TGTGCCAGCAGCCAAAAGGTGGGTACAGCCCAGCATTTT.

This rearrangement joins TRBV7-3 to TRBJ2-5; perhaps TRBD1 as D (6 bases). From germline, CDR1 is SGHTA and CDR2 FQGTGA. There are 13 residues in the CDR3. Trimming left V 3 bases short and J 6 bases short, with 11 bases between. The CDR3 protein is CASSFRGSQTQYF. CDR3 DNA sequence: TGTGCCAGCAGCTTCAGGGGAAGCCAGACCCAGTACTTC.

The chain uses TRBV10-3 and TRBJ2-5, with unresolved D. V lost 6 bases and J 5 bases, leaving 13 bases between the germline ends. There are 13 residues in the CDR3. Germline values: CDR1 ENHRY, CDR2 SYGVKD. The CDR3 sequence is CAIRSKGGETQYF. In DNA, the CDR3 is TGTGCCATCAGGAGCAAGGGTGGGGAGACCCAGTACTTC.

The V gene is TRBV7-2, the J gene TRBJ2-1; 11 bases map to TRBD2. Trimming took 4 bases from V and 3 from J; bases not matched to a gene: 8. This CDR3 has 17 residues. CDR1 SGHTA and CDR2 FQGNSA come from the germline V gene. In nucleotides, the CDR3 is TGTGCCAGCAGCTCAGGGGGGACTAGCGGTATCTACAATGAGCAGTTCTTC. Protein sequence: CASSSGGTSGIYNEQFF.

The chain combines TRBV19 with TRBJ1-5; D is perhaps TRBD1 (5 bases). The CDR3 is 16 residues long. Per germline, CDR1 LNHDA and CDR2 SQIVND (reference sequence). The V end was cut by 6 bases, the J end by 0 bases, with 15 bases between. CDR3 DNA sequence: TGTGCCAGTAGACTCGGGACGGCTATTAGCAATCAGCCCCAGCATTTT. It codes for CASRLGTAISNQPQHF.

This clone was seen only a few times. The chain uses TRBV7-3 and TRBJ1-1; TRBD1 is a possible D gene (5 bases). CDR3 length: 13 residues. Trimming took off 5 bases at V and 1 base at J, with 8 bases between the two ends. Germline values: CDR1 SGHTA, CDR2 FQGTGA. CDR3 in DNA: TGTGCCAGCAGCCTCGACAGGAACACTGAAGCTTTCTTT. Its translation: CASSLDRNTEAFF.

This rearrangement joins TRBV7-7 to TRBJ2-5; 9 nucleotides align to TRBD1. The CDR3 covers 17 residues. V lost 4 bases, J lost 6 bases, and 15 bases stayed unmatched. The germline V gene encodes CDR1 SSHAT and CDR2 FNYEAQ (reference sequence). This CDR3 reads CASSSHAPGTGPKTQYF. The CDR3, as DNA: TGTGCCAGCAGCTCCCACGCCCCCGGGACAGGGCCCAAGACCCAGTACTTC.

The rearrangement links TRBV9 to TRBJ1-4, with 7 bases aligning to TRBD1. The CDR3 is 13 amino acids. Germline CDR1 SGDLS, CDR2 YYNGEE. J gave up 3 bases and V 6 bases, and 2 bases lay outside the gene matches. CDR3 protein: CASNRGPNEKLFF. CDR3 nucleotide sequence: TGTGCCAGCAACAGGGGACCTAATGAAAAACTGTTTTTT. The full variable domain, rest sourced from reference TRBV9 and TRBJ1-4, is DSGVTQTPKHLITATGQRVTLRCSPRSGDLSVYWYQQSLDQGLQFLIQYYNGEERAKGNILERFSAQQFPDLHSELNLSSLELGDSALYFCASNRGPNEKLFFGSGTQLSVL.

The chain carries TRBV6-1 and TRBJ1-1; no definite D call. The CDR3 runs to 15 residues. Germline V CDR1 and CDR2: MNHNS, SASEGT. V shed 6 bases and J shed 4 bases, with 18 bases lying between them. Here the CDR3 DNA reads TGTGCCAGCAGCCCCTTCGGGGTCCTGAGCACTGAAGCTTTCTTT. Amino acids: CASSPFGVLSTEAFF.

V and J are TRBV5-1 and TRBJ1-1; D not certain. The V end lost 2 bases, the J end lost 2 bases, and 10 bases lay between the germline ends. This CDR3 contains 14 residues. The V gene's germline CDR1 is SGHRS and CDR2 YFSETQ. This chain's CDR3 is CASSFARDNTEAFF. The CDR3 region has the DNA TGCGCCAGCAGCTTTGCACGAGATAACACTGAAGCTTTCTTT. Filled out from reference TRBV5-1 and TRBJ1-1, the complete variable domain reads KAGVTQTPRYLIKTRGQQVTLSCSPISGHRSVSWYQQTPGQGLQFLFEYFSETQRNKGNFPGRFSGRQFSNSRSEMNVSTLELGDSALYLCASSFARDNTEAFFGQGTRLTVV.

This clone was detected a few times. The V gene is TRBV7-4, the J gene TRBJ2-1; 8 nucleotides line up with TRBD2. Germline V gene data show CDR1 as SGHVT and CDR2 as SQSDAQ. The CDR3 extends over 15 amino acids. V lost 4 bases, J lost 5 bases, and 7 bases stayed unmatched. CDR3 sequence reads: CASSSGGAVDNEQFF. CDR3 nucleotide sequence: TGTGCCAGCAGCTCCGGGGGGGCCGTTGACAATGAGCAGTTCTTC.

The chain uses TRBV18 and TRBJ2-3; 7 positions agree with TRBD2. The CDR3 extends over 17 amino acids. The germline gives CDR1 KGHSH, CDR2 LQKENI. V shed 1 base, J shed 1 base, and the junction held 8 bases outside the gene matches. This CDR3 reads CASSPRSTSSGTDTQYF. The CDR3 DNA sequence: TGTGCCAGCTCACCACGCTCGACTAGCAGTGGCACAGATACGCAGTATTTT.

This clone has only a few counts. The chain joins TRBV29-1 to TRBJ2-7, with 8 bases aligning to TRBD1. The CDR3 spans 14 residues. Germline V gene sequence: CDR1 SQVTM, CDR2 ANQGSEA. The V segment lost 6 bases and the J segment 5 bases; nucleotides outside the gene matches: 12. The CDR3, as DNA: TGCAGCGTGGGTTATAGCAGGGGGCTGAACGAGCAGTACTTC. Translating it yields CSVGYSRGLNEQYF.

The V gene is TRBV4-1, the J gene TRBJ1-3; possible D gene TRBD1, 5 bases. There are 17 residues in the CDR3. V lost 0 bases to trimming and J lost 0 bases, with 12 bases between them. Germline V lookup: CDR1 MGHRA, CDR2 YSYEKL. CDR3 amino acids: CASSQESGGLSGNTIYF. DNA for the CDR3: TGCGCCAGCAGCCAAGAATCCGGGGGACTCTCTGGAAACACCATATATTTT.

The chain recombines TRBV11-2 with TRBJ1-1; D perhaps matches TRBD1 (6 bases). The CDR3 covers 16 residues. CDR1 is SGHAT, CDR2 FQNNGV, per germline. V was cut by 1 base and J by 1 base, with 13 bases left in between. The CDR3 sequence is CASSLVQGSGNTEAFF. The CDR3 DNA reads TGTGCCAGCAGCTTAGTACAGGGATCAGGGAACACTGAAGCTTTCTTT.

The table lists this clone with a few counts. The chain couples TRBV6-1 to TRBJ1-1; the D gene is possibly TRBD1 (6 bases). Looked up from germline, CDR1 is MNHNS and CDR2 is SASEGT. V lost 11 bases and J 3 bases, leaving 16 bases between the germline ends. The CDR3 extends over 13 amino acids. The CDR3 DNA is TGTGCCTCCGGGGGCTACGGGTACACTGAAGCTTTCTTT. Its protein product is CASGGYGYTEAFF.